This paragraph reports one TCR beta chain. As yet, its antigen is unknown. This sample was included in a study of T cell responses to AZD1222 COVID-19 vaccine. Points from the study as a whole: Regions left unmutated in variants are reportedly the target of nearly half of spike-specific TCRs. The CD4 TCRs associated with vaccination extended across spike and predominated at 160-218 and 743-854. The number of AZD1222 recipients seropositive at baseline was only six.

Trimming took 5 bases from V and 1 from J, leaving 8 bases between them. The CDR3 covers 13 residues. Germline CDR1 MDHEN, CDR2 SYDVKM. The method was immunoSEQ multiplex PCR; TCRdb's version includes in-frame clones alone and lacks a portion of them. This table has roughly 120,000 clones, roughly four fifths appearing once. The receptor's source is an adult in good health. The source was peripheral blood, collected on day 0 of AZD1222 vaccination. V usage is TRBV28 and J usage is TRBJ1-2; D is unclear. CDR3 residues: CASSELHNYGYTF. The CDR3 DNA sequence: TGTGCCAGCAGTGAACTACATAACTATGGCTACACCTTC.